Included here is one T cell receptor beta chain sequence, with context. Its antigen remains unidentified. The sample comes from a study of cytomegalovirus exposure and HLA in healthy donors. Overall study results and limits: An ancestry cluster, one associated with Asian ancestry, reportedly showed fewer N-insertions than the approximately 670-donor mean in a later analysis. It is likely that the observed cluster of highly shared sequence variants was a sequencing artifact. Later analysis showed most CMV-associated TCR beta chains appearing HLA-restricted.

In the PCR, 60 Vbeta and 13 Jbeta primers were used. Some clones are missing from TCRdb's copy, which holds only in-frame ones; the method was immunoSEQ multiplex PCR. The profile shows about 280,000 clones, around 90% of them singletons. Germline CDR1 and CDR2: SGHRS and YFSETQ. CDR3 length: 17 amino acids. The germline V and J ends were trimmed by 4 bases and 0 bases, with 19 bases remaining between them. Sequencing used PBMCs. This TCR was recovered from a woman aged 18-29 years in good health and CMV-seronegative. The genes are TRBV5-1 and TRBJ1-1, with D perhaps matching TRBD1 (6 bases). CDR3 amino acids: CASSPPRGGGLNTEAFF. For the CDR3, the DNA is TGCGCCAGCAGCCCTCCACGCGGGGGGGGCCTGAACACTGAAGCTTTCTTT.